The 18 T cell receptor beta chains listed next were all sequenced from one sample in a study of T cell responses to AZD1222 COVID-19 vaccine. Clones were read by immunoSEQ multiplex PCR, and TCRdb kept only the in-frame ones, dropping some. This sample has just over 80,000 clones; around 89% occur once, and the top ten carry 5.7%. This material consisted of peripheral blood, taken on day 0 of AZD1222 vaccination. The source of these receptors is an adult in good health.

The chain couples TRBV4-1 to TRBJ1-1; no reliable D call. Germline V gives CDR1 MGHRA, CDR2 YSYEKL. The CDR3 is 14 amino acids. The V end lost 3 bases, the J end lost 4 bases, and 12 bases lay between the germline ends. For the CDR3, the DNA is TGCGCCAGCAGCCACAGCAGGAGAGGCACTGAAGCTTTCTTT. Translating it yields CASSHSRRGTEAFF.

The genes are TRBV27 and TRBJ2-7, with 7 bases fitting TRBD2. CDR3 length: 15 residues. Germline V CDR1 and CDR2: MNHEY, SMNVEV (reference sequence). V dropped 0 bases and J dropped 2; count of bases not matched to a gene: 4. This CDR3 reads CASSLSGGGTYEQYF. The CDR3 DNA reads as TGTGCCAGCAGTTTATCGGGGGGAGGGACCTACGAGCAGTACTTC.

This clone appeared once. The chain links TRBV4-1 to TRBJ2-7; D is tentatively TRBD1 or TRBD2 (6 bases each). CDR3 length: 12 residues. The germline V and J ends were trimmed by 5 bases and 6 bases, with 11 bases remaining between them. Germline-derived CDR1 and CDR2 are MGHRA and YSYEKL. The CDR3 DNA sequence: TGCGCCAGCAGCGAGCCGGGGGCCGAGCAGTACTTC. Translated, it gives CASSEPGAEQYF.

The table lists this clone with a count of one. The CDR3 region is CASRGTGPTGFYGYTF. CDR3 coding DNA: TGTGCCAGTAGGGGGACAGGGCCCACCGGATTCTATGGCTACACCTTC. The chain recombines TRBV19 with TRBJ1-2; TRBD1 matches at 9 bases. The CDR3 spans 16 residues. CDR1 and CDR2 from the germline V gene are LNHDA and SQIVND (reference sequence). Germline trimming cut 6 bases from V and 4 bases from J; bases unmatched to any gene: 12.

The chain couples TRBV7-9 to TRBJ2-7; D remains unclear. Germline lookup yields CDR1 SEHNR and CDR2 FQNEAQ (reference sequence). This CDR3 contains 14 residues. The germline V and J ends were trimmed by 2 bases and 3 bases, with 11 bases remaining between them. As DNA, the CDR3 is TGTGCCAGCAGCTTATCGCCTATGAACTACGAGCAGTACTTC. Amino acid sequence: CASSLSPMNYEQYF.

The chain carries TRBV6-5 and TRBJ1-2; 9 nucleotides line up with TRBD1. This CDR3 has 14 amino acids. The germline V gene encodes CDR1 MNHEY and CDR2 SVGAGI. V shed 5 bases, J shed 8 bases, and the junction held 9 bases outside the gene matches. This CDR3 is CASSPTGGAGGYTF. CDR3 coding DNA: TGTGCCAGCAGTCCTACAGGGGGCGCAGGGGGCTACACCTTC.

In this sample, this clone turned up a few times. V is TRBV18 and J is TRBJ2-7; D may be TRBD1 (6 bases). Germline-derived CDR1 and CDR2 are KGHSH and LQKENI. The CDR3 has 15 residues. V dropped 3 bases and J dropped 2 bases, with 14 bases sitting between them. CDR3 in DNA: TGTGCCAGCTCACCTGGACAGCGAGGCGCCTACGAGCAGTACTTC. Its translation: CASSPGQRGAYEQYF. Looking up the rest from reference TRBV18 and TRBJ2-7 gives the full variable domain: NAGVMQNPRHLVRRRGQEARLRCSPMKGHSHVYWYRQLPEEGLKFMVYLQKENIIDESGMPKERFSAEFPKEGPSILRIQQVVRGDSAAYFCASSPGQRGAYEQYFGPGTRLTVT.

The rearrangement joins TRBV5-1 to TRBJ2-1; D gene ambiguous. The CDR3 totals 13 residues. Germline CDR1 is SGHRS and CDR2 is YFSETQ. The V gene lost 0 bases and the J gene lost 15 bases, with 16 bases spanning the gap. This CDR3 reads CASSLVSRAEWFF. CDR3 nucleotides: TGCGCCAGCAGCTTGGTGTCAAGGGCTGAATGGTTCTTC.

J is TRBJ1-2 and V is TRBV7-3, with 8 nucleotides matching TRBD1. The V gene's germline CDR1 is SGHTA and CDR2 FQGTGA. The ends lost 5 bases at V and 3 bases at J; junction bases unmatched: 5. The CDR3 totals 14 residues. CDR3 nucleotide sequence: TGTGCCAGCAGCCGAGACAGGGGTGACTATGGCTACACCTTC. Translating it yields CASSRDRGDYGYTF.

V is TRBV30 and J is TRBJ1-4, with 8 bases aligning to TRBD1. Germline V lookup: CDR1 GTSNPN, CDR2 SVGIG (reference sequence). The CDR3 is 14 residues long. The V segment lost 2 bases and the J segment 3 bases; nucleotides outside the gene matches: 2. Here the CDR3 DNA reads TGTGCCTGGAGTCAGGGGGCTGCTAATGAAAAACTGTTTTTT. As protein: CAWSQGAANEKLFF.

V usage is TRBV7-9 and J usage is TRBJ2-7; D is possibly TRBD1 (5 bases). CDR3 length: 15 residues. Deletions cut 5 bases from V and 4 bases from J, with 18 bases between. From germline, CDR1 is SEHNR and CDR2 FQNEAQ (reference sequence). This CDR3 is CASSTGRQGRYEQYF. CDR3 nucleotides: TGTGCCAGCAGCACAGGCCGCCAGGGCCGGTACGAGCAGTACTTC.

V and J are TRBV10-3 and TRBJ2-3; 15 nucleotides align to TRBD2. Trimming at V came to 6 bases and at J to 2 bases, leaving 12 bases not matched to a gene. Germline V CDR1 and CDR2: ENHRY, SYGVKD. This CDR3 has 19 residues. CDR3 in DNA: TGTGCCATCAGGAGGGATCCAGGACTAGCGGGGGGGGCCACAGATACGCAGTATTTT. Translation gives CAIRRDPGLAGGATDTQYF.

This clone occurred once. The V call is TRBV19, the J call TRBJ1-2, with D unclear. V lost 1 base, J lost 0 bases, and 12 bases lay in between. CDR3 length: 16 amino acids. The V gene's germline CDR1 is LNHDA and CDR2 SQIVND (reference sequence). The CDR3 nucleotides read TGTGCCAGTAGTATAGGAGACGTCGGGCCTAACTATGGCTACACCTTC. Translated: CASSIGDVGPNYGYTF.

J is TRBJ2-3 and V is TRBV6-4, with D perhaps TRBD2 (5 bases). V gave up 6 bases and J gave up 1 base, with 23 bases separating them. The CDR3 runs 18 residues. Germline V gene lookup returns CDR1 MRHNA and CDR2 SNTAGT. CDR3 nucleotides: TGTGCCAGCAGCGCCGGCGGGCTAGAACAGTACGGCACAGATACGCAGTATTTT. Its protein product is CASSAGGLEQYGTDTQYF.

This chain uses TRBV14 with TRBJ1-1, with D hard to call. V dropped 4 bases and J dropped 3 bases, with 6 bases sitting between them. CDR3 length: 12 residues. Germline lookup yields CDR1 SGHDN and CDR2 FVKESK. The CDR3: CASSLRYTEAFF. The CDR3, as DNA: TGTGCCAGCAGCCTAAGATACACTGAAGCTTTCTTT.

The genes are TRBV6-5 and TRBJ1-4; 8 bases align to TRBD1. CDR1 is MNHEY, CDR2 SVGAGI, per germline. The ends lost 6 bases at V and 5 bases at J; junction bases unmatched: 5. The CDR3 length is 14 residues. CDR3 loop: CASRYGTGNEKLFF. The CDR3 region has the DNA TGTGCCAGCAGATACGGGACAGGAAATGAAAAACTGTTTTTT.

This clone showed up just a few times. This chain connects TRBV18 to TRBJ2-1, with no clear D. CDR3 length equals 14 residues. CDR1 is KGHSH and CDR2 is LQKENI in the germline V gene. V was trimmed by 2 bases and J by 7 bases, leaving 12 bases between them. The CDR3 sequence is CASSPGEKRNEQFF. As DNA, the CDR3 is TGTGCCAGCTCACCAGGGGAAAAAAGGAATGAGCAGTTCTTC.

The CDR3 bases are TGTGCCAGCAGCGCCAGGGGAGGACTAGCGGGGGGCTCAATATACAATGAGCAGTTCTTC. Protein sequence: CASSARGGLAGGSIYNEQFF. The rearrangement uses TRBV7-3 and TRBJ2-1; 14 bases map to TRBD2. Looked up from germline, CDR1 is SGHTA and CDR2 is FQGTGA. V shed 5 bases, J shed 4 bases, and the junction held 16 bases outside the gene matches. This CDR3 is built from 20 residues. The variable domain in full, with the rest retrieved from reference TRBV7-3 and TRBJ2-1, is GAGVSQTPSNKVTEKGKYVELRCDPISGHTALYWYRQSLGQGPEFLIYFQGTGAADDSGLPNDRFFAVRPEGSVSTLKIQRTERGDSAVYLCASSARGGLAGGSIYNEQFFGPGTRLTVL.